This T cell receptor beta chain came from a study of CD8 T cells in Susac syndrome. A quantity of about 0.45 to 1 ug RNA underwent reverse transcription using random hexamers. TCRdb analysed the immunoSEQ multiplex PCR reads with MiXCR anew, one entry per CDR3 protein. The sample carries some 140,000 distinct CDR3 sequences, just under 95% recorded once. This CDR3 is 14 amino acids long. From germline, CDR1 is SGHVS and CDR2 FNYEAQ. V was cut by 5 bases and J by 7 bases, with 18 bases left in between. The V and J genes are TRBV7-6 and TRBJ2-7; D is possibly TRBD2 (5 bases). The TCR comes from a human donor with Susac syndrome. Sample: CD8+ T cells from PBMCs. CDR3 bases: TGTGCCAGCAGCCCTGTCGAGGGCCCTAGGGAGCAGTACTTC. It translates to CASSPVEGPREQYF.